This TCR beta chain was profiled in a study of response to subunit inactivated influenza vaccine. The table lists this clonotype with a few counts. What it binds is not known. Germline V CDR1 and CDR2: SGDLS, YYNGEE. The CDR3 length is 15 residues. V shed 3 bases, J shed 2 bases, and the junction held 4 bases outside the gene matches. Study outcomes and limitations: The authors proposed limited new T cell recruitment per seasonal influenza vaccination.

A single record per CDR3 protein comes from TCRdb applying MiXCR to the RT-PCR reads. Of around 850,000 distinct CDR3 sequences in the sample, about 18% were seen once. The chain employs TRBV9 and TRBJ2-7; the match to TRBD2 covers 11 bases. The source is a man in his forties or fifties who received an inactivated influenza vaccine. The starting material was PBMCs from blood, obtained about 5 days after vaccination. The CDR3, as DNA: TGTGCCAGCAGCGCCACTAGCGGGAGTGCCTACGAGCAGTACTTC. Translating it yields CASSATSGSAYEQYF.